Sequencing of this T cell receptor (beta chain) was carried out in a study of blood T cells in healthy people across ages. Each sample had at least 6.5 million PBMCs isolated. Through a sample-barcoded 5' primer and a J-beta primer mix, a second PCR was run for 7 to 11 cycles. TCRdb recomputed calls from the 5' RACE reads with MiXCR, one row per CDR3 protein. The sample consists of 850,000 or so distinct CDR3 sequences, 29% of them appearing once. This clonotype was obtained from an elderly woman in good health. Sequenced sample: blood.

In nucleotides, the CDR3 is TGCAGCGTCTGCAAAGGTCAGGGCACTGAAGCTTTCTTT. Its protein product is CSVCKGQGTEAFF. This sequence joins TRBV29-1 and TRBJ1-1; D perhaps matches TRBD1 (5 bases). This CDR3 is 13 amino acids long. From germline, CDR1 is SQVTM and CDR2 ANQGSEA. The V and J ends lost 6 bases and 4 bases respectively, with 15 bases between them.